The 12 T cell receptor beta chains given below trace back to one sample, sequenced in a study of Tregs in tolerant kidney transplant recipients. TCRdb's table, derived via immunoSEQ multiplex PCR, lists solely in-frame clones and lacks some. This table holds tens of thousands of clones, around 95% found once. These receptors' antigens are unknown. The sequenced sample was Tregs from blood cultured with allogeneic cells. Receptors originate from a human donor in good health.

The V call is TRBV25-1, the J call TRBJ2-2; D is unresolved. Trimming removed 7 bases at V and 0 bases at J, with 9 bases between. CDR3 size: 14 residues. Looked up from germline, CDR1 is MGHDK and CDR2 is SYGVNS. This CDR3 reads CASTKYANTGELFF. As DNA, the CDR3 is TGTGCCAGCACGAAGTACGCGAACACCGGGGAGCTGTTTTTT.

The V and J genes are TRBV7-9 and TRBJ2-5; 11 bases align to TRBD1. V was pared by 6 bases and J by 4 bases, with 16 bases of the junction left unmatched. The V gene's germline CDR1 is SEHNR and CDR2 FQNEAQ (reference sequence). The CDR3 sequence is 18 residues long. In DNA, the CDR3 is TGTGCCAGCAGTCCCGGGACAGGGGGAACCCCGGCCCGAGAGACCCAGTACTTC. Protein sequence: CASSPGTGGTPARETQYF.

This sequence joins TRBV21-1 and TRBJ1-5. TRBV21-1 corresponds to a pseudogene. The CDR3 has 16 residues. The CDR3 nucleotides are TGTGCCAGCATTCCGGGGTGGGCGGAGATGAATCAGCCCCAGCATTTT. It encodes CASIPGWAEMNQPQHF.

This clone was seen only once. The chain uses TRBV4-1 and TRBJ2-5; 8 nucleotides line up with TRBD2. The CDR3 is made up of 19 amino acids. From germline, CDR1 is MGHRA and CDR2 YSYEKL. After removal of 0 bases from V and 5 bases from J, the junction contained 17 bases not matched to a gene. The DNA for the CDR3 is TGCGCCAGCAGCCAAGATCTGGCTTCAGCGGGGGCTGCCCGGGAGACCCAGTACTTC. It specifies CASSQDLASAGAARETQYF.

This clone was counted once. This sequence joins TRBV5-4 and TRBJ2-4, with D perhaps TRBD1 (6 bases). The germline V and J ends were trimmed by 7 bases and 0 bases, with 14 bases remaining between them. The CDR3 length is 15 residues. Looked up from germline, CDR1 is SGHNT and CDR2 is YYREEE (reference sequence). The CDR3 region has the DNA TGTGCCAGCTCTACACAGGGCCTAGCCAAAAACATTCAGTACTTC. The encoded protein is CASSTQGLAKNIQYF.

This sequence joins TRBV11-2 and TRBJ2-1; 8 bases fit TRBD2. The CDR3 sequence is 15 residues long. Germline V gene lookup returns CDR1 SGHAT and CDR2 FQNNGV. The V segment lost 5 bases and the J segment 7 bases; nucleotides outside the gene matches: 10. The CDR3 loop is CASSRAGGGRNEQFF. CDR3 nucleotide sequence: TGTGCCAGCAGCCGGGCGGGCGGGGGGAGGAATGAGCAGTTCTTC. Combining the CDR3 with reference TRBV11-2 and TRBJ2-1 gives the whole variable domain EAGVAQSPRYKIIEKRQSVAFWCNPISGHATLYWYQQILGQGPKLLIQFQNNGVVDDSQLPKDRFSAERLKGVDSTLKIQPAKLEDSAVYLCASSRAGGGRNEQFFGPGTRLTVL.

V and J are TRBV5-1 and TRBJ1-2; no definite D call. The germline CDR1 and CDR2 sequences are SGHRS and YFSETQ. The germline V and J ends were trimmed by 0 bases and 1 base, with 7 bases remaining between them. The CDR3 spans 14 residues. The CDR3, as DNA: TGCGCCAGCAGCTTGGCTGGGGTTAACTATGGCTACACCTTC. Encoded protein: CASSLAGVNYGYTF.

V usage is TRBV18 and J usage is TRBJ2-7, with no clear D. CDR1 is KGHSH and CDR2 is LQKENI in the germline V gene. The CDR3 is 13 residues long. V was clipped by 2 bases and J by 3 bases, with 8 bases between them. The CDR3 DNA reads TGTGCCAGCTCACCAAACCCTATCTACGAGCAGTACTTC. Protein: CASSPNPIYEQYF. The whole variable domain, filled in from reference TRBV18 and TRBJ2-7, reads NAGVMQNPRHLVRRRGQEARLRCSPMKGHSHVYWYRQLPEEGLKFMVYLQKENIIDESGMPKERFSAEFPKEGPSILRIQQVVRGDSAAYFCASSPNPIYEQYFGPGTRLTVT.

The chain links TRBV10-3 to TRBJ1-1; TRBD1 aligns across 7 bases. Trimming removed 4 bases from V and 6 bases from J; junction bases left unmatched: 14. Germline V gene lookup returns CDR1 ENHRY and CDR2 SYGVKD. The CDR3 spans 16 residues. This chain's CDR3 is CAISGSSGTVNAEAFF. The CDR3 DNA follows: TGTGCCATCAGTGGATCTTCCGGGACAGTTAACGCTGAAGCTTTCTTT.

The chain is built from TRBV10-3 and TRBJ1-2; D is undetermined. This CDR3 contains 14 residues. V was shortened by 8 bases and J by 0 bases, with 13 bases between the two germline ends. CDR1 is ENHRY and CDR2 is SYGVKD in the germline V gene. As DNA, the CDR3 is TGTGCCATCGGCGGCAGACTCACTAACTATGGCTACACCTTC. It specifies CAIGGRLTNYGYTF.

V and J are TRBV7-9 and TRBJ1-5, with a tentative D call TRBD1 (6 bases). CDR3 length equals 14 residues. Trimming shortened V by 2 bases and J by 7 bases, and 12 bases separated the two germline ends. The germline CDR1 and CDR2 sequences are SEHNR and FQNEAQ (reference sequence). CDR3: CASSLSGGGQPQHF. CDR3 nucleotide sequence: TGTGCCAGCAGCTTATCGGGGGGCGGGCAGCCCCAGCATTTT.

The V call is TRBV11-2, the J call TRBJ2-7; D is undetermined. Trimming removed 2 bases at V and 0 bases at J, with 8 bases between. The CDR3 covers 14 residues. Germline CDR1 reads SGHAT; CDR2 reads FQNNGV. CDR3 in amino acids: CASSLMAASYEQYF. The CDR3 DNA reads as TGTGCCAGCAGCTTAATGGCGGCCTCCTACGAGCAGTACTTC.